One TCR beta chain is described in this entry. CD8+ and CD4+ T cells from blood underwent TCR beta sequencing. Control patients had untreated stable or active relapsing-remitting multiple sclerosis by revised McDonald criteria. The length of the CDR3 is 15 residues. The V segment lost 2 bases and the J segment 5 bases; nucleotides outside the gene matches: 8. RNA amounts of roughly 0.5 to 1 ug underwent reverse transcription with random hexamers. Amplification of TCR beta CDR3 used immunoSEQ multiplex PCR across 54 Vbeta and 13 Jbeta. MiXCR was run by TCRdb on the immunoSEQ multiplex PCR reads, yielding one entry per CDR3 protein. The profile shows about 300,000 distinct CDR3 sequences, approximately 85% of them singletons. This specimen belongs to a study of CD8 T cells in Susac syndrome.

Input material: CD8+ T cells from PBMCs. The chain carries TRBV12-3 or TRBV12-4 and TRBJ1-1; 7 bases are shared with TRBD1. The clonotype was recovered from a human donor with multiple sclerosis. This chain's CDR3 is CASSLTSGGRTEAFF. CDR3 nucleotide sequence: TGTGCCAGCAGTTTAACCTCAGGGGGACGAACTGAAGCTTTCTTT.